The 18 T cell receptor beta chains below were found in one sample sequenced in a study of T cell responses to AZD1222 COVID-19 vaccine. Generated by immunoSEQ multiplex PCR, the TCRdb table keeps only in-frame clones and is missing some. The sample has about 100,000 clones, 88% seen once. The input for sequencing was peripheral blood, taken on day 0 of AZD1222 vaccination. These receptors all come from an adult in good health.

The chain combines TRBV3-1 (or the pseudogene TRBV3-2) with TRBJ1-2; D is unclear. The length of the CDR3 is 11 residues. V was pared by 4 bases and J by 8 bases, with 8 bases between. Germline values: CDR1 LGHDT, CDR2 YNNKEL (reference sequence). CDR3 coding DNA: TGTGCCAGCAGCCCCTCAAAGGGCTACACCTTC. Protein product: CASSPSKGYTF.

Only one count was recorded for this clone. The V and J genes are TRBV18 and TRBJ1-1, with a tentative D call TRBD1 (5 bases). CDR3 length equals 15 residues. V lost 1 base, J lost 3 bases, and 12 bases lay in between. The germline gives CDR1 KGHSH, CDR2 LQKENI. The CDR3 sequence: CASSPLQGRDTEAFF. In DNA form, the CDR3 reads TGTGCCAGCTCACCACTGCAGGGTCGGGACACTGAAGCTTTCTTT.

The chain recombines TRBV6-5 with TRBJ1-2; 8 nucleotides match TRBD1. Trimming took 3 bases from V and 6 from J; bases not matched to a gene: 12. Germline assignment: CDR1 MNHEY and CDR2 SVGAGI. The CDR3 spans 16 residues. The CDR3 bases are TGTGCCAGCAGTTATAGAGCCCCAGGGGGCCGGGATGGCTACACCTTC. As protein: CASSYRAPGGRDGYTF.

The chain joins TRBV6-2 or TRBV6-3 to TRBJ2-7, with D tentatively TRBD1 (6 bases). CDR3 length: 16 amino acids. Germline V lookup: CDR1 MNHEY, CDR2 SVGEGT. Deletions cut 0 bases from V and 7 bases from J, with 19 bases between. DNA for the CDR3: TGTGCCAGCAGTTACTCGAGACAGGTTTCCCCCTTGGAGCAGTACTTC. It yields the protein CASSYSRQVSPLEQYF.

This clone came up a few times. V is TRBV6-5 and J is TRBJ1-6; D is perhaps TRBD1 (5 bases). The CDR3 loop spans 15 amino acids. V gave up 0 bases and J gave up 9 bases, with 12 bases separating them. Germline V gives CDR1 MNHEY, CDR2 SVGAGI. CDR3 nucleotides: TGTGCCAGCAGTTACTCGCAGGGACCCCCTTCACCCCTCCACTTT. This encodes CASSYSQGPPSPLHF.

The CDR3: CASRLDRGLTGELFF. The CDR3 DNA is TGCGCCAGCAGACTCGACAGGGGGCTCACCGGGGAGCTGTTTTTT. This rearrangement joins TRBV5-1 to TRBJ2-2, with 10 bases matching TRBD1. The CDR3 consists of 15 residues. Germline CDR1 SGHRS, CDR2 YFSETQ. Unmatched junction bases numbered 5, after V lost 5 bases and J lost 4 bases.

This sequence joins TRBV28 and TRBJ1-1; D remains unclear. V gave up 6 bases and J gave up 7 bases, with 15 bases separating them. Germline CDR1 reads MDHEN; CDR2 reads SYDVKM. This CDR3 contains 13 residues. This CDR3 reads CASSPSGGVEAFF. The CDR3 DNA follows: TGTGCCAGCAGCCCAAGTGGAGGCGTTGAAGCTTTCTTT.

J is TRBJ2-3 and V is TRBV18; D is unresolved. The V and J ends lost 3 bases and 3 bases respectively, with 7 bases between them. Germline V gene sequence: CDR1 KGHSH, CDR2 LQKENI. The CDR3 contains 13 residues. This CDR3 is CASSPQETDTQYF. The CDR3 region has the DNA TGTGCCAGCTCACCCCAGGAAACAGATACGCAGTATTTT. The whole variable domain, remainder taken from reference TRBV18 and TRBJ2-3, is NAGVMQNPRHLVRRRGQEARLRCSPMKGHSHVYWYRQLPEEGLKFMVYLQKENIIDESGMPKERFSAEFPKEGPSILRIQQVVRGDSAAYFCASSPQETDTQYFGPGTRLTVL.

This clone was counted a few times. V usage is TRBV7-2 and J usage is TRBJ1-2; D is undetermined. Germline CDR1 reads SGHTA; CDR2 reads FQGNSA. The V gene lost 1 base and the J gene lost 11 bases, with 11 bases spanning the gap. This CDR3 comprises 12 residues. The CDR3 DNA sequence: TGTGCCAGCAGCTTAGGGGTTCTGGGGTACACCTTC. Translated, it gives CASSLGVLGYTF.

The J gene is TRBJ1-1, the V gene TRBV19, with D unresolved. This CDR3 contains 14 residues. With 8 bases removed from V and 4 bases from J, the gap between germline ends came to 17 bases. Germline V gene lookup returns CDR1 LNHDA and CDR2 SQIVND (reference sequence). DNA of the CDR3: TGTGCCAGTTGGGGTGATCGACTGAGCACTGAAGCTTTCTTT. The encoded protein is CASWGDRLSTEAFF.

The CDR3 loop is CASSLSGQGVGSEQFF. CDR3 coding DNA: TGTGCCAGCAGCTTGAGTGGGCAGGGAGTAGGATCTGAGCAGTTCTTC. V gene TRBV7-6 combines with J gene TRBJ2-1, with D possibly called TRBD1 or TRBD2 (5 bases each). The germline V gene encodes CDR1 SGHVS and CDR2 FNYEAQ. V lost 3 bases and J 9 bases, leaving 21 bases between the germline ends. The CDR3 is made up of 16 amino acids. Combining the CDR3 with reference TRBV7-6 and TRBJ2-1 gives the whole variable domain GAGVSQSPRYKVTKRGQDVALRCDPISGHVSLYWYRQALGQGPEFLTYFNYEAQQDKSGLPNDRFSAERPEGSISTLTIQRTEQRDSAMYRCASSLSGQGVGSEQFFGPGTRLTVL.

This clone was observed once. This chain joins TRBV18 and TRBJ2-7, with TRBD1 identical over 9 bases. The V gene end was trimmed by 5 bases and the J gene end by 4 bases; junction bases not matched to a gene: 9. From germline, CDR1 is KGHSH and CDR2 LQKENI. The CDR3 has 15 amino acids. CDR3 coding DNA: TGTGCCAGCTCAATGGGGACAGGGATACTTTACGAGCAGTACTTC. Its protein is CASSMGTGILYEQYF.

This sequence joins TRBV19 and TRBJ2-7, with D perhaps matching TRBD2 (6 bases). The CDR3 consists of 15 residues. CDR1 is LNHDA, CDR2 SQIVND, per germline (reference sequence). Trimming took 6 bases from V and 4 from J, leaving 19 bases between them. The CDR3 is CASSGNRGSGYEQYF. The CDR3 bases are TGTGCCAGTAGCGGGAACCGGGGGTCGGGTTACGAGCAGTACTTC.

The V gene is TRBV27, the J gene TRBJ2-6; D is unresolved. The CDR3 runs to 16 residues. Trimming stripped 0 bases from V and 2 bases from J, with 8 bases between. Per the germline V gene, CDR1 is MNHEY and CDR2 is SMNVEV (reference sequence). The CDR3 nucleotides are TGTGCCAGCAGTTTATCCGTTCAAACTGGGGCCAACGTCCTGACTTTC. It codes for CASSLSVQTGANVLTF.

This chain connects TRBV18 to TRBJ2-1, with 8 bases identical to TRBD2. Trimming took 1 base from V and 5 from J; bases not matched to a gene: 4. Germline V gene lookup returns CDR1 KGHSH and CDR2 LQKENI. This CDR3 comprises 15 residues. The CDR3 spells CASSPRLARHNEQFF. The CDR3, as DNA: TGTGCCAGCTCACCACGACTAGCGCGGCACAATGAGCAGTTCTTC. Complete variable domain (other parts from reference TRBV18 and TRBJ2-1): NAGVMQNPRHLVRRRGQEARLRCSPMKGHSHVYWYRQLPEEGLKFMVYLQKENIIDESGMPKERFSAEFPKEGPSILRIQQVVRGDSAAYFCASSPRLARHNEQFFGPGTRLTVL.

J is TRBJ2-3 and V is TRBV10-3; 9 bases line up with TRBD2. Looked up from germline, CDR1 is ENHRY and CDR2 is SYGVKD. The CDR3 contains 18 residues. Trimming removed 0 bases from V and 2 bases from J; junction bases left unmatched: 9. The CDR3 reads CAISESIITSGFTDTQYF. The CDR3 DNA sequence: TGTGCCATCAGTGAGTCGATAATAACTAGCGGGTTCACAGATACGCAGTATTTT.

This chain uses TRBV5-4 with TRBJ2-3, with 13 bases that match TRBD2. Germline V lookup: CDR1 SGHNT, CDR2 YYREEE (reference sequence). This CDR3 has 16 amino acids. Trimming cost V 6 bases and J 4 bases; bases outside gene matches: 8. This CDR3 reads CASTLGLAGVSDTQYF. The CDR3, as DNA: TGTGCCAGCACCCTCGGACTAGCGGGAGTGTCAGATACGCAGTATTTT.

The rearrangement links TRBV12-3 or TRBV12-4 to TRBJ1-5; D is uncertain. Trimming removed 6 bases at V and 4 bases at J, with 10 bases between. This CDR3 region has 13 residues. This CDR3 reads CASSNLRNQPQHF. In DNA form, the CDR3 reads TGTGCCAGCAGCAATCTACGTAATCAGCCCCAGCATTTT.